The clone carrying this T cell receptor beta chain was picked up one time. The sample is drawn from a study of blood T cell repertoires in COVID-19. Study processing details: Amplification of reference gene primers was used by the study to estimate nucleated cell counts. Here immunoSEQ multiplex PCR was the method, and the copy in TCRdb shows in-frame clones only, minus some. Clone size and the V and J calls come from that table; the DNA yielded D and trimming. The sample includes 300,000 or so clones, about 88% of them seen just once. All enrollees were roughly 18 to 100 years old and from roughly 22 US areas. Trimming removed 3 bases from V and 0 bases from J, with 11 bases in between. The CDR3 length is 15 residues. CDR1 is MNHEY, CDR2 SMNVEV, per germline (reference sequence).

The TCR comes from a man between 60 and 75 years old who had recovered from COVID-19. The chain couples TRBV27 to TRBJ1-1; D may be TRBD1 (5 bases). The sequencing sample was made of PBMCs or T cells enriched from blood (not recorded which). CDR3 DNA: TGTGCCAGCAGTTTGGGGCGACACTTGAACACTGAAGCTTTCTTT. This sequence encodes CASSLGRHLNTEAFF.